This is a list of T cell receptor beta chains from one sample in a study of naive and memory T cell subsets. TCRdb processed the 5' RACE reads anew with MiXCR; each CDR3 protein has one entry. The table lists about 22,000 distinct CDR3 sequences, around 3.9% of them singletons, with about 7.8% in the top ten. These receptor sequences come from a male donor in good health. The CDR3 runs from the conserved cysteine through the conserved F or W. Fields, in order: D gene, V gene, clone size, J gene, CDR3 DNA, CDR3 protein. A D gene is named only where the DNA matches it firmly. Clone size appears in some rows only: once, few, many, or a class for an expanded clone.

d_gene: .; v_gene: TRBV28; abundance: few; j_gene: TRBJ2-3; CDR3nt: TGTGCCAGCAGTAATCTAGCGGAGGGGGGGAATACGCAGTATTTT; CDR3aa: CASSNLAEGGNTQYF
d_gene: .; v_gene: TRBV12-3/TRBV12-4; abundance: many; j_gene: TRBJ2-3; CDR3nt: TGTGCCAGCAGTCTGACAGCAGCAGATACGCAGTATTTT; CDR3aa: CASSLTAADTQYF
d_gene: .; v_gene: TRBV7-2; abundance: many; j_gene: TRBJ2-1; CDR3nt: TGTGCCAGCAGCTTAGAAATCGGGGGTGGGCCGTTCTTC; CDR3aa: CASSLEIGGGPFF
d_gene: .; v_gene: TRBV18; abundance: many; j_gene: TRBJ1-5; CDR3nt: TGTGCCAGCTCACCAGGCAGGGGCAATCAGCCCCAGCATTTT; CDR3aa: CASSPGRGNQPQHF
d_gene: .; v_gene: TRBV29-1; abundance: many; j_gene: TRBJ1-2; CDR3nt: TGCAGCGGATGGGGGGCGCAGGGCTACACCTTC; CDR3aa: CSGWGAQGYTF
d_gene: TRBD1; v_gene: TRBV25-1; abundance: many; j_gene: TRBJ1-4; CDR3nt: TGTGCCAGCGGCACAGGGGTGGTGGAAAAACTGTTTTTT; CDR3aa: CASGTGVVEKLFF
d_gene: .; v_gene: TRBV11-3; abundance: many; j_gene: TRBJ1-1; CDR3nt: TGTGCCAGCAGCTTAGGCAGGGTGAACACTGAAGCTTTCTTT; CDR3aa: CASSLGRVNTEAFF
d_gene: .; v_gene: TRBV14; abundance: .; j_gene: TRBJ2-1; CDR3nt: TGTGCCAGCAGCCAGGGCATGCCAGCGTCTGGGATCGATGAGCAGTTCTTC; CDR3aa: CASSQGMPASGIDEQFF
d_gene: .; v_gene: TRBV27; abundance: many; j_gene: TRBJ2-5; CDR3nt: TGTGCCAGCAGTCTGTACCCGGGCCAAAAAGAGACCCAGTACTTC; CDR3aa: CASSLYPGQKETQYF
d_gene: TRBD2; v_gene: TRBV3-1; abundance: many; j_gene: TRBJ2-2; CDR3nt: TGTGCCAGCAGCCGGACTAGCGGGGGGATCGGGGAGCTGTTTTTT; CDR3aa: CASSRTSGGIGELFF
d_gene: TRBD2; v_gene: TRBV12-3/TRBV12-4; abundance: many; j_gene: TRBJ2-7; CDR3nt: TGTGCCAGCAGCGCGGGGGGCCTTTACGAGCAGTACTTC; CDR3aa: CASSAGGLYEQYF
d_gene: .; v_gene: TRBV19; abundance: many; j_gene: TRBJ2-3; CDR3nt: TGTGCCAGTAGTATACCAACCCGCAGCGCAGATACGCAGTATTTT; CDR3aa: CASSIPTRSADTQYF
d_gene: TRBD2; v_gene: TRBV28; abundance: many; j_gene: TRBJ2-7; CDR3nt: TGTGCCAGCAGTTCAAGGACTAGCGGGAGTCTCTGCGAGCAGTACTTC; CDR3aa: CASSSRTSGSLCEQYF
d_gene: TRBD1; v_gene: TRBV2; abundance: many; j_gene: TRBJ1-1; CDR3nt: TGTGCCAGCAGACCGACAGGGGCAGGTTCAGCTTTCTTT; CDR3aa: CASRPTGAGSAFF
d_gene: TRBD2; v_gene: TRBV10-1; abundance: medium-sized; j_gene: TRBJ2-1; CDR3nt: TGCGCCAGCAGTAAGGGACTAGCCTATCAAATAACATACAATGAGCAGTTCTTC; CDR3aa: CASSKGLAYQITYNEQFF
d_gene: .; v_gene: TRBV29-1; abundance: many; j_gene: TRBJ2-5; CDR3nt: TGCAGCGTTGAAGGAGAGGTCCGGGTGGAGACCCAGTACTTC; CDR3aa: CSVEGEVRVETQYF
d_gene: .; v_gene: TRBV7-2; abundance: many; j_gene: TRBJ2-6; CDR3nt: TGTGCCAGCAGCTTATCCCCCGTCAGGGGAAACTCTGGGGCCAACGTCCTGACTTTC; CDR3aa: CASSLSPVRGNSGANVLTF
d_gene: TRBD2; v_gene: TRBV9; abundance: medium-sized; j_gene: TRBJ2-7; CDR3nt: TGTGCCAGCAGCGTGGCTAGCGGGGGATACGAGCAGTACTTC; CDR3aa: CASSVASGGYEQYF
d_gene: .; v_gene: TRBV4-1; abundance: many; j_gene: TRBJ2-7; CDR3nt: TGCGCCAGCAGCCAAGACAGGGGACCCTACGAGCAGTACTTC; CDR3aa: CASSQDRGPYEQYF
d_gene: TRBD1; v_gene: TRBV13; abundance: medium-sized; j_gene: TRBJ1-1; CDR3nt: TGTGCCAGCAGCTTTCCCGACAGGGGGCCTGAAGCTTTCTTT; CDR3aa: CASSFPDRGPEAFF
d_gene: .; v_gene: TRBV20-1; abundance: many; j_gene: TRBJ2-3; CDR3nt: TGCAGTGCTAGTAGGGTCCTCTCCTTCACAGATACGCAGTATTTT; CDR3aa: CSASRVLSFTDTQYF
d_gene: .; v_gene: TRBV5-1; abundance: many; j_gene: TRBJ2-1; CDR3nt: TGCGCCAGCAGCTTGGCCAGGGGGGCCTTAATCGATGAGCAGTTCTTC; CDR3aa: CASSLARGALIDEQFF
d_gene: TRBD2; v_gene: TRBV5-1; abundance: many; j_gene: TRBJ2-1; CDR3nt: TGCGCCAGCAGCTTGGAACCCGGGCGGGAGCCGCCATACAATGAGCAGTTCTTC; CDR3aa: CASSLEPGREPPYNEQFF
d_gene: TRBD1; v_gene: TRBV29-1; abundance: medium-sized; j_gene: TRBJ1-5; CDR3nt: TGCAGCGTTACCACTTCTCTTACAGGGGCCACGGATCAGCCCCAGCATTTT; CDR3aa: CSVTTSLTGATDQPQHF
d_gene: TRBD2; v_gene: TRBV5-1; abundance: many; j_gene: TRBJ2-2; CDR3nt: TGCGCCAGCAGCCCAGGACTAGCTGACACCGGGGAGCTGTTTTTT; CDR3aa: CASSPGLADTGELFF
d_gene: TRBD1; v_gene: TRBV6-5; abundance: many; j_gene: TRBJ1-5; CDR3nt: TGTGCCAGCAGCAGGACAGGGGGAGGCAATCAGCCCCAGCATTTT; CDR3aa: CASSRTGGGNQPQHF
d_gene: .; v_gene: TRBV29-1; abundance: many; j_gene: TRBJ2-1; CDR3nt: TGCAGCGTTGAAGATCCGGGACCGAGCACCTACAATGAGCAGTTCTTC; CDR3aa: CSVEDPGPSTYNEQFF
d_gene: .; v_gene: TRBV12-3/TRBV12-4; abundance: many; j_gene: TRBJ2-2; CDR3nt: TGTGCCAGCAGTTTTCGGCCGACCACCGGGGAGCTGTTTTTT; CDR3aa: CASSFRPTTGELFF
d_gene: .; v_gene: TRBV14; abundance: many; j_gene: TRBJ2-2; CDR3nt: TGTGCCAGCAGCCAAGATTGGAACACCGGGGAGCTGTTTTTT; CDR3aa: CASSQDWNTGELFF
d_gene: TRBD1; v_gene: TRBV28; abundance: many; j_gene: TRBJ1-3; CDR3nt: TGTGCCAGCAGTTTGGGACAGGGTCCTGGAAACACCATATATTTT; CDR3aa: CASSLGQGPGNTIYF
d_gene: TRBD1; v_gene: TRBV19; abundance: many; j_gene: TRBJ2-3; CDR3nt: TGTGCCAGTAGCCACGGGACAGGGAGCTACACAGATACGCAGTATTTT; CDR3aa: CASSHGTGSYTDTQYF
d_gene: TRBD1; v_gene: TRBV27; abundance: many; j_gene: TRBJ2-7; CDR3nt: TGTGCCAGCACCTCCTTGGGGCAGGGGGCGGAAGGAGGCTCCTACGAGCAGTACTTC; CDR3aa: CASTSLGQGAEGGSYEQYF
d_gene: TRBD1; v_gene: TRBV20-1; abundance: many; j_gene: TRBJ2-1; CDR3nt: TGCAGTGCTAGAGACCAGGGGGCCACCTTATACAATGAGCAGTTCTTC; CDR3aa: CSARDQGATLYNEQFF
d_gene: .; v_gene: TRBV20-1; abundance: many; j_gene: TRBJ2-1; CDR3nt: TGCAGTGCTTTCATCCCGTCGACCTACAATGAGCAGTTCTTC; CDR3aa: CSAFIPSTYNEQFF
d_gene: TRBD2; v_gene: TRBV28; abundance: many; j_gene: TRBJ2-2; CDR3nt: TGTGCCAGCAGTTTAGCGGGAGGGCCATACACCGGGGAGCTGTTTTTT; CDR3aa: CASSLAGGPYTGELFF
d_gene: TRBD2; v_gene: TRBV12-3/TRBV12-4; abundance: many; j_gene: TRBJ2-1; CDR3nt: TGTGCCAGCAGTTTGGCACTAGCGGGGGGGCCCTATGAGCAGTTCTTC; CDR3aa: CASSLALAGGPYEQFF
d_gene: TRBD2; v_gene: TRBV12-3/TRBV12-4; abundance: many; j_gene: TRBJ2-3; CDR3nt: TGTGCCAGCAGTTTAGCCCCGGGGGGGGATACGCAGTATTTT; CDR3aa: CASSLAPGGDTQYF
d_gene: .; v_gene: TRBV7-9; abundance: many; j_gene: TRBJ2-2; CDR3nt: TGTGCCAGCAGCTTAGGCGGAAACACCGGGGAGCTGTTTTTT; CDR3aa: CASSLGGNTGELFF
d_gene: TRBD2; v_gene: TRBV20-1; abundance: many; j_gene: TRBJ2-7; CDR3nt: TGCAGTGCTAGAGATCCGACTAGCGGGGGATTCGAGCAGTACTTC; CDR3aa: CSARDPTSGGFEQYF
d_gene: .; v_gene: TRBV6-1; abundance: many; j_gene: TRBJ1-2; CDR3nt: TGTGCCAGCTCCAGTCTAGGCAGGGGTGGCTACACCTTC; CDR3aa: CASSSLGRGGYTF
d_gene: .; v_gene: TRBV4-1; abundance: many; j_gene: TRBJ2-5; CDR3nt: TGCGCCAGCAGCCAAGTGTCCCGGGATCAAGAGACCCAGTACTTC; CDR3aa: CASSQVSRDQETQYF
d_gene: .; v_gene: TRBV30; abundance: many; j_gene: TRBJ2-2; CDR3nt: TGTGCCTGGAGTGTAGGGTCCTTCACCGGGGAGCTGTTTTTT; CDR3aa: CAWSVGSFTGELFF
d_gene: .; v_gene: TRBV13; abundance: many; j_gene: TRBJ2-5; CDR3nt: TGTGCCAGCAGTCAGGGACCTGGGCGAGAGACCCAGTACTTC; CDR3aa: CASSQGPGRETQYF
d_gene: .; v_gene: TRBV25-1; abundance: many; j_gene: TRBJ2-1; CDR3nt: TGTGCCAGCAGTGAAGAGGGGCCGCTCGGGCAGTTCTTC; CDR3aa: CASSEEGPLGQFF
d_gene: TRBD1; v_gene: TRBV28; abundance: many; j_gene: TRBJ1-5; CDR3nt: TGTGCCAGCAGTAGGACAGGGGAACAGCCCCAGCATTTT; CDR3aa: CASSRTGEQPQHF
d_gene: .; v_gene: TRBV18; abundance: many; j_gene: TRBJ2-1; CDR3nt: TGTGCCAGCTCACCATTAGCGGTTGACAATGAGCAGTTCTTC; CDR3aa: CASSPLAVDNEQFF
d_gene: TRBD2; v_gene: TRBV19; abundance: .; j_gene: TRBJ2-2; CDR3nt: TGTGCCAGTACCCCGACTAGCGGAGACACCGGGGAGCTGTTTTTT; CDR3aa: CASTPTSGDTGELFF
d_gene: .; v_gene: TRBV5-1; abundance: many; j_gene: TRBJ2-2; CDR3nt: TGCGCCAGCAGCTTGGGCCACCGGGACAAGAACACCGGGGAGCTGTTTTTT; CDR3aa: CASSLGHRDKNTGELFF
d_gene: .; v_gene: TRBV7-2; abundance: many; j_gene: TRBJ2-3; CDR3nt: TGTGCCAGCAGCTTAATAGCAGATCTCGGTACGCAGTATTTT; CDR3aa: CASSLIADLGTQYF
d_gene: .; v_gene: TRBV12-3/TRBV12-4; abundance: many; j_gene: TRBJ1-5; CDR3nt: TGTGCCAGCAGTTCAAAGGGAAGGGATCAGCCCCAGCATTTT; CDR3aa: CASSSKGRDQPQHF
d_gene: .; v_gene: TRBV2; abundance: many; j_gene: TRBJ2-1; CDR3nt: TGTGCCAGCGGGGCATTAGTATACAATGAGCAGTTCTTC; CDR3aa: CASGALVYNEQFF
d_gene: .; v_gene: TRBV6-5; abundance: many; j_gene: TRBJ2-3; CDR3nt: TGTGCCAGCAGTTACTTAAAGTCAGATACGCAGTATTTT; CDR3aa: CASSYLKSDTQYF
d_gene: TRBD1; v_gene: TRBV11-2; abundance: .; j_gene: TRBJ2-7; CDR3nt: TGTGCCAGCAGCTTAGCGGGACAGGGGTTGCGGGAGCAGTACTTC; CDR3aa: CASSLAGQGLREQYF
d_gene: .; v_gene: TRBV5-1; abundance: many; j_gene: TRBJ1-2; CDR3nt: TGCGCCAGCAGCCCCGACTCATCGGGCTATGGCTACACCTTC; CDR3aa: CASSPDSSGYGYTF
d_gene: TRBD2; v_gene: TRBV10-1; abundance: many; j_gene: TRBJ2-1; CDR3nt: TGCGCCAGCAGTGGACTAGCGGGCAATGAGCAGTTCTTC; CDR3aa: CASSGLAGNEQFF
d_gene: .; v_gene: TRBV5-4; abundance: .; j_gene: TRBJ2-3; CDR3nt: TGTGCCAGCAGCTTGGTCGTCGCAGGGCTGACAGATACGCAGTATTTT; CDR3aa: CASSLVVAGLTDTQYF
d_gene: TRBD1; v_gene: TRBV7-9; abundance: many; j_gene: TRBJ2-3; CDR3nt: TGTGCCAGCAGCCGCAGGGGGCTTGAGTCAGATACGCAGTATTTT; CDR3aa: CASSRRGLESDTQYF